This T cell receptor beta chain was captured in a study of cytomegalovirus exposure and HLA in healthy donors (dated by TCRdb to the late 2010s). A note on the overall study: The 666 repertoires of the first cohort and the roughly 120 validation repertoires were produced on the same platform, according to a later analysis. In addition to the first cohort of around 670 subjects, a separate validation cohort of about 120 different subjects was used. The study aimed to test whether cataloging public T cell receptors could reveal signatures of past pathogen exposure. High-throughput TCR immunosequencing, statistical association of individual TCRs with disease status, and machine learning were combined to predict cytomegalovirus infection status.

Here is what the overall study found, with its caveats: A later analysis lacked HLA typing for the validation cohort, so it scored co-occurrence in that cohort across all 120 repertoires. In vitro tests confirmed that a few of the cytomegalovirus-associated TCR beta chains recognize cytomegalovirus antigens. In the study, around 150 TCR beta chains were listed as associated with cytomegalovirus. The authors suggested that the approach could potentially be generalized to other disease states and immunological phenotypes. A later analysis found that TCRs clustered in the first cohort also tended to co-occur in the approximately 120 validation repertoires, with approximately 93% of cluster scores above 0. In both the original and validation cohorts, the classifier was reported to diagnose cytomegalovirus status with high specificity and sensitivity. Most TCR sequences were observed very rarely across donors, whereas some public TCRs were present in many individuals.

The CDR3 goes from the cysteine to the phenylalanine over 15 residues. Only CDR3 DNA is held: 45 bases, read in frame from base 1. The germline V end is reduced by 6 bases and the J end by 1 base; junction bases left unmatched: 5. CDR1 and CDR2 are drawn from the germline V gene (reference sequence): MNHEY, SMNVEV. The donors belonged to the validation cohort of 120 subjects, which was separate from the approximately 660-subject first cohort. Receptor libraries were prepared by the immunoSEQ multiplex PCR assay. In the source study's methods: To diagnose cytomegalovirus status from the catalog of TCR beta chain sequences, a statistical classification framework was built. The table was pulled from immuneACCESS by TCRdb, which kept in-frame rearrangements only. Such tables lose some clones; where checked, under half of the loss comes from unresolved V genes, and the rest has no known cause. V, J and clone size are taken as reported in that table, and D and trimming were inferred from the DNA itself. This sample is represented by about 180,000 clones; around nine tenths of them were singletons. Clones ranked in the top ten supply 2.7% of the sample.

In regard to this clone: Its antigen target is currently unknown. No quality values exist for individual bases; no much larger clone is one base distant.

The source of this sequence is a man aged 18 to 30 in good health and CMV-seropositive. This sequence uses TRBV27 and TRBJ2-3, with 9 middle bases fitting TRBD1. Sample: PBMCs. The nucleotides read TGTGCCAGCAGCCTCCGGGACAGGGGCACAGATACGCAGTATTTT. Translated, it gives CASSLRDRGTDTQYF.